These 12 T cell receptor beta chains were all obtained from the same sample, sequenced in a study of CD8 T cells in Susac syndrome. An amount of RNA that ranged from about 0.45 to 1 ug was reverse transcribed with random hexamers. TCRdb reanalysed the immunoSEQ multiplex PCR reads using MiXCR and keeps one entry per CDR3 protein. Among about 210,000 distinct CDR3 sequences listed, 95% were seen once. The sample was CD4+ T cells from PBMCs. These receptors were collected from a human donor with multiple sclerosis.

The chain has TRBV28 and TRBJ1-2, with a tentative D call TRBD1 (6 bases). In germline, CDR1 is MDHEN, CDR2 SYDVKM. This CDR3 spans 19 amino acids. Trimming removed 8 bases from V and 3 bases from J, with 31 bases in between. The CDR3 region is CASLPYSLTKAGGDYGYTF. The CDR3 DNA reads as TGTGCCAGCCTACCGTACTCCTTAACAAAAGCCGGGGGCGACTATGGCTACACCTTC.

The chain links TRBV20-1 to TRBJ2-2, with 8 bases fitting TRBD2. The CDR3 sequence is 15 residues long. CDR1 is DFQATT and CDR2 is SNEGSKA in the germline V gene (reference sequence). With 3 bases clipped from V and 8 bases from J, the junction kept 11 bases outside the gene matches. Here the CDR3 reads CSASPGTRESGELFF. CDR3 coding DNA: TGCAGTGCTAGCCCCGGGACTAGAGAATCGGGGGAGCTGTTTTTT.

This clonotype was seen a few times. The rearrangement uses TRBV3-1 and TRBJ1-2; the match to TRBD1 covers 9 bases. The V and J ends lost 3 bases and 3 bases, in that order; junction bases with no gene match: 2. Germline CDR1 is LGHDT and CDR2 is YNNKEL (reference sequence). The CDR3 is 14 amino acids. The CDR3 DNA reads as TGTGCCAGCAGCCAGCGGACAGGGGACTATGGCTACACCTTC. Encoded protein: CASSQRTGDYGYTF.

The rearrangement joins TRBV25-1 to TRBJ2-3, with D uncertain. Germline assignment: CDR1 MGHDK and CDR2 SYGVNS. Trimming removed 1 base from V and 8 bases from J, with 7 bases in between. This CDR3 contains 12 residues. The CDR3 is CASSEFGGTQYF. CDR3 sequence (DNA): TGTGCCAGCAGTGAATTTGGTGGTACGCAGTATTTT.

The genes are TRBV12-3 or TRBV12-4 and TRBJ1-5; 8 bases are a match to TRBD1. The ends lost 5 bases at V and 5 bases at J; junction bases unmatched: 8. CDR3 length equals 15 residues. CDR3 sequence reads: CASSRGQGGHQPQHF. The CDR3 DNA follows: TGTGCCAGCAGTAGAGGACAGGGAGGTCATCAGCCCCAGCATTTT.

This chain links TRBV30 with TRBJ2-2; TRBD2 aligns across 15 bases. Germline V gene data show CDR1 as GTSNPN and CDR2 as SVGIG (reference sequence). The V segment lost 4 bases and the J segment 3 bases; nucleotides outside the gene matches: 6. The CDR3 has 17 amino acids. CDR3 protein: CAWKGTSGRFDTGELFF. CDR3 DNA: TGTGCCTGGAAGGGGACTAGCGGGAGGTTCGACACCGGGGAGCTGTTTTTT.

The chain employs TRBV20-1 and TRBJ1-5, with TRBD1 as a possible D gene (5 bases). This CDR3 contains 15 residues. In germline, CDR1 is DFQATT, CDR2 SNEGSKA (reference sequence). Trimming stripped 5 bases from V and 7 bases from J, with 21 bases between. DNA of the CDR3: TGCAGTGCTGGAGGGACTCCCAAAAAGGGCCAGCCCCAGCATTTT. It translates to CSAGGTPKKGQPQHF.

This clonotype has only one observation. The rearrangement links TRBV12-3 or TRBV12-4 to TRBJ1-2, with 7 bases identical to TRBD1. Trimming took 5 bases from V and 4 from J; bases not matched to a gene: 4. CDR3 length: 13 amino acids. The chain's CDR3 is CASSLTGVYGYTF. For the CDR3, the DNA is TGTGCCAGCAGTCTCACAGGGGTCTATGGCTACACCTTC.

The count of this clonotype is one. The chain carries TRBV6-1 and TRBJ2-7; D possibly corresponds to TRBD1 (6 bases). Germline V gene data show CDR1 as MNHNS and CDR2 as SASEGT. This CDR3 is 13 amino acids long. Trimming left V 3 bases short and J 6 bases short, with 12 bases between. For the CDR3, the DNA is TGTGCCAGCAGTGACGGGACACCTTCCGAGCAGTACTTC. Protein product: CASSDGTPSEQYF.

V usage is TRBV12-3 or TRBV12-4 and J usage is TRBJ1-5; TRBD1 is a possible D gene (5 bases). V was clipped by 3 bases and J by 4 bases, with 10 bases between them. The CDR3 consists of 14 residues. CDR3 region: CASSLGLANQPQHF. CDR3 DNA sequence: TGTGCCAGCAGTTTGGGGCTGGCGAATCAGCCCCAGCATTTT.

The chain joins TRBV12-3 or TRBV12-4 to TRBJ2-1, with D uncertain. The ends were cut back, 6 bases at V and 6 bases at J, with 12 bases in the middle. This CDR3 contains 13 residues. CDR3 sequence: CASRGIGRNEQFF. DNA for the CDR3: TGTGCCAGCAGGGGCATAGGGCGCAATGAGCAGTTCTTC.

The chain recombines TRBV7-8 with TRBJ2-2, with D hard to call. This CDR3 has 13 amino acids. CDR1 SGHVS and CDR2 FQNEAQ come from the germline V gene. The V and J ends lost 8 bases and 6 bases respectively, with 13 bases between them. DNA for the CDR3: TGTGCCAGCCGTTCCAACCCCGCCGGGGAGCTGTTTTTT. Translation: CASRSNPAGELFF. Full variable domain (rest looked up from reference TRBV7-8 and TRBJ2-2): GAGVSQSPRYKVAKRGQDVALRCDPISGHVSLFWYQQALGQGPEFLTYFQNEAQLDKSGLPSDRFFAERPEGSVSTLKIQRTQQEDSAVYLCASRSNPAGELFFGEGSRLTVL.